Listed here is a single TCR beta chain. Its antigen is still unknown. CDR1 MDHEN and CDR2 SYDVKM come from the germline V gene. The CDR3 is made up of 14 amino acids. Trimming took 9 bases from V and 4 from J, leaving 18 bases between them. This entry belongs to a study of cytotoxic CD8 clonotypes in ibrutinib-treated CLL. Background on the study: Recorded responses included 24 partial and 2 complete; following median approximately 68 months, approximately 14 stayed remitted and roughly twelve progressed. Findings of the study overall: Public clonotypes, rarely seen, contracted or held steady on treatment. Pretreatment clonality was elevated relative to age-matched healthy donors and paralleled circulating CD8+ T-cell counts.

Profiling relied on immunoSEQ multiplex PCR, and the TCRdb table lists in-frame clones only, not all of them. The top ten hold 20% to 25% of the sample, which has around 42,000 clones, 60% to 70% seen once. The TCR originated in a human donor with chronic lymphocytic leukemia. Sequencing was performed on PBMCs, taken after 24 months of ibrutinib treatment. The V gene is TRBV28, the J gene TRBJ1-2; D is ambiguous. CDR3 coding DNA: TGTGCCAGTCGAGATGGTGTCGTGGGCTATGGCTACACCTTC. Translating gives CASRDGVVGYGYTF.